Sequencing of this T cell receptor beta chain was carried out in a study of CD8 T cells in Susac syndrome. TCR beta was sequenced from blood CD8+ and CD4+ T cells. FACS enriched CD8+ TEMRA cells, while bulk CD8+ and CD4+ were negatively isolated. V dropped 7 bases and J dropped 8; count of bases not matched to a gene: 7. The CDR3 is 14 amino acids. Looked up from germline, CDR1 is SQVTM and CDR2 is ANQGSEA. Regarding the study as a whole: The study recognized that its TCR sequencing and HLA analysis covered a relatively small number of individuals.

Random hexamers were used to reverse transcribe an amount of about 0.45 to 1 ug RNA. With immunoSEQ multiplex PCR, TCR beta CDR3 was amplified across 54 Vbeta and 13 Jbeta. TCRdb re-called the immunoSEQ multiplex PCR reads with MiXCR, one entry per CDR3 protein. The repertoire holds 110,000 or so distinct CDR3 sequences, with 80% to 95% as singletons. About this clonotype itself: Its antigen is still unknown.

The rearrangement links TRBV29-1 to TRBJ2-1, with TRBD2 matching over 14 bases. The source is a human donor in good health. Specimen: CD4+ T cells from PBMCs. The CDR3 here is CSEGTSGSRDEQFF. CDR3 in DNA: TGCAGCGAAGGGACTAGCGGGAGTAGGGATGAGCAGTTCTTC.